These 2 T cell receptor beta chains share one sample of origin, sequenced in a study of glioma-infiltrating T cells after dendritic cell vaccination. Profiled with immunoSEQ multiplex PCR; TCRdb holds only in-frame clones, not every one. The sample lists fewer than 70,000 clones; more than 70% were seen once. Time point noted: after dendritic cell vaccination, including at tumor progression/relapse. The sample in question was blood, obtained after dendritic cell vaccination. Every receptor here comes from a human donor with glioblastoma.

The chain combines TRBV19 with TRBJ1-4; D might be TRBD1 (5 bases). The CDR3 extends over 13 amino acids. The V end lost 7 bases, the J end lost 7 bases, and 13 bases lay between the germline ends. Germline V CDR1 and CDR2: LNHDA, SQIVND (reference sequence). Here the CDR3 reads CASTTVGPEKLFF. DNA for the CDR3: TGTGCCAGTACCACGGTGGGGCCTGAAAAACTGTTTTTT.

V gene TRBV6-1 combines with J gene TRBJ1-2; D unresolved. Looked up from germline, CDR1 is MNHNS and CDR2 is SASEGT. V was trimmed by 4 bases and J by 0 bases, leaving 12 bases between them. The CDR3 consists of 15 residues. The CDR3 DNA reads as TGTGCCAGCAGTGTAACAGAGTTAGCTAACTATGGCTACACCTTC. Protein sequence: CASSVTELANYGYTF.